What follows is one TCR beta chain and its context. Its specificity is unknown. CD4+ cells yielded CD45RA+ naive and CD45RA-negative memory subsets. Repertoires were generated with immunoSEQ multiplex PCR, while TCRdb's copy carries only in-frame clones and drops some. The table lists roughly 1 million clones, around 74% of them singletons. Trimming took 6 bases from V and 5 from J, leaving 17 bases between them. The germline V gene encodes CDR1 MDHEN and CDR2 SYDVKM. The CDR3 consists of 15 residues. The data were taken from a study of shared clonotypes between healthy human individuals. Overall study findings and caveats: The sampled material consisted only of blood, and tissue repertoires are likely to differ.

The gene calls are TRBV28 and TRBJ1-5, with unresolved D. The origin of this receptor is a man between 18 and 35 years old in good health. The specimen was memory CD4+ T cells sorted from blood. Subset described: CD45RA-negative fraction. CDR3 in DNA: TGTGCCAGCAGAAAGGGCCCGCAAGAGTATCAGCCCCAGCATTTT. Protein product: CASRKGPQEYQPQHF.